Listed below are T cell receptor beta chains from one sample, sequenced in a study of T cell changes during pregnancy in multiple sclerosis. Repertoires were generated with immunoSEQ multiplex PCR, while TCRdb's copy carries only in-frame clones and drops some. Counted here are 90,000 or so clones, 94% occurring once; the ten biggest clones make up approximately 1.7%. Sequenced material: peripheral blood, taken after pregnancy. These receptors were taken from a female donor in good health, enrolled as a control in a pregnancy study. CDR3s include the opening cysteine and the closing phenylalanine or tryptophan. Fields, in order: clone size, J gene, V gene, D gene, CDR3 DNA, CDR3 protein. The D gene is left open where the match is weak. A clone size is listed for some rows: how often the clone was seen (once, few, many), or a class if it is expanded.

. | TRBJ2-3 | TRBV29-1 | TRBD2 | TGCAGCGTTGTCCGGGAGGGAGGGACAGATACGCAGTATTTT | CSVVREGGTDTQYF
. | TRBJ2-3 | TRBV5-1 | TRBD2 | TGCGCCAGCAGCTTGGCCGTGACTAGCGTGCCAGATACGCAGTATTTT | CASSLAVTSVPDTQYF
. | TRBJ2-1 | TRBV6-5 | . | TGTGCCAGCAGTTCAGGACTTGACAATGAGCAGTTCTTC | CASSSGLDNEQFF
. | TRBJ2-5 | TRBV19 | . | TGTGCCAGTAGCCCCCCAGAACAAGAGACCCAGTACTTC | CASSPPEQETQYF
. | TRBJ2-5 | TRBV6-1 | TRBD1 | TGTGCCAGCAGTGATGTTTTGGGGACAGCAAAAGAGACCCAGTACTTC | CASSDVLGTAKETQYF
. | TRBJ1-3 | TRBV7-9 | TRBD1 | TGTGCCAGCAGTCCAGACAGGGGTCGTGGAAACACCATATATTTT | CASSPDRGRGNTIYF
. | TRBJ2-7 | TRBV27 | TRBD2 | TGTGCCAGCAGCGCGGGACTAGCGACCTACGAGCAGTACTTC | CASSAGLATYEQYF
. | TRBJ2-2 | TRBV28 | TRBD1 | TGTGCCAGCAGTTTACTATGGACAGGGGGCGCGAACGGGGAGCTGTTTTTT | CASSLLWTGGANGELFF
few | TRBJ2-1 | TRBV7-9 | TRBD2 | TGTGCCAGCAGCTTCGCGACTAGCGGATACAATGAGCAGTTCTTC | CASSFATSGYNEQFF
. | TRBJ1-1 | TRBV5-1 | . | TGCGCCAGCAGGATGTACCTAGGGGCGAACACTGAAGCTTTCTTT | CASRMYLGANTEAFF
. | TRBJ2-7 | TRBV28 | . | TGTGCCAGCAGCCACGGTAGCGGACCTACCTACGAGCAGTACTTC | CASSHGSGPTYEQYF
. | TRBJ2-3 | TRBV6-5 | . | TGTGCCAGCAGTTACTCTGAGCCTAACACAGATACGCAGTATTTT | CASSYSEPNTDTQYF
. | TRBJ2-3 | TRBV28 | . | TGTGCCAGCACAGGCACAGATACGCAGTATTTT | CASTGTDTQYF
. | TRBJ1-2 | TRBV2 | TRBD1 | TGTGCCAGCAAGTCAGGGGGCAACTATGGCTACACCTTC | CASKSGGNYGYTF
. | TRBJ1-5 | TRBV19 | . | TGTGCCAGTGCCCAGGGTCGGTATCAGCCCCAGCATTTT | CASAQGRYQPQHF
. | TRBJ2-1 | TRBV11-2 | TRBD2 | TGTGCCAGCAGGGTTAGCGGGAGCTCCTACAATGAGCAGTTCTTC | CASRVSGSSYNEQFF
. | TRBJ2-5 | TRBV2 | TRBD1 | TGTGCCACTCGACAGGGGGCGTGGGAGACCCAGTACTTC | CATRQGAWETQYF
. | TRBJ2-3 | TRBV7-6 | TRBD2 | TGTGCCAGCAGCCCCCAGCTGGCGGGAGCGTCAGGAGATACGCAGTATTTT | CASSPQLAGASGDTQYF
. | TRBJ1-2 | TRBV5-1 | . | TGCGCCAGCAGCTCTGGGGAGCAGACCCTCAACTATGGCTACACCTTC | CASSSGEQTLNYGYTF